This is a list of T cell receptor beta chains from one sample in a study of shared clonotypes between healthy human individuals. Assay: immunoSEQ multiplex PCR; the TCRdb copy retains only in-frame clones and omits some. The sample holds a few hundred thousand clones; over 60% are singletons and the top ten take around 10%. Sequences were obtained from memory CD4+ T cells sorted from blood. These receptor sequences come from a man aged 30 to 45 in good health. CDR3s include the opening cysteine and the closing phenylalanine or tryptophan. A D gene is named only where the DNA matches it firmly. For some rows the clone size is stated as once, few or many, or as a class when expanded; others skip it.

CDR3aa: CASSWQGSTDTQYF; CDR3nt: TGTGCCAGCAGCTGGCAGGGAAGCACAGATACGCAGTATTTT; d_gene: -; j_gene: TRBJ2-3; abundance: -; v_gene: TRBV7-3
CDR3aa: CASSLSVENEQFF; CDR3nt: TGTGCCAGCAGTTTATCCGTAGAGAATGAGCAGTTCTTC; d_gene: -; j_gene: TRBJ2-1; abundance: -; v_gene: TRBV28
CDR3aa: CASSVDRGLHNEQFF; CDR3nt: TGTGCCAGCAGTGTGGACAGGGGGCTTCACAATGAGCAGTTCTTC; d_gene: TRBD1; j_gene: TRBJ2-1; abundance: -; v_gene: TRBV6-1
CDR3aa: CASSPQRFTYEQYF; CDR3nt: TGTGCCAGCTCACCTCAAAGGTTTACCTACGAGCAGTACTTC; d_gene: -; j_gene: TRBJ2-7; abundance: -; v_gene: TRBV18
CDR3aa: CASSQGGGAILYGYTF; CDR3nt: TGTGCCAGCAGCCAGGGAGGCGGTGCCATCCTCTATGGCTACACCTTC; d_gene: -; j_gene: TRBJ1-2; abundance: few; v_gene: TRBV5-6
CDR3aa: CSVDLTFNEQFF; CDR3nt: TGCAGCGTCGACCTTACTTTCAATGAGCAGTTCTTC; d_gene: -; j_gene: TRBJ2-1; abundance: -; v_gene: TRBV29-1
CDR3aa: CASSLGQSYEQYF; CDR3nt: TGTGCCAGCAGCTTGGGGCAGTCCTACGAGCAGTACTTC; d_gene: -; j_gene: TRBJ2-7; abundance: -; v_gene: TRBV5-4
CDR3aa: CASSDSAGGPTDTQYF; CDR3nt: TGTGCCAGCAGTGACTCTGCGGGAGGGCCGACAGATACGCAGTATTTT; d_gene: TRBD2; j_gene: TRBJ2-3; abundance: -; v_gene: TRBV6-4
CDR3aa: CASNTATSSYEQYF; CDR3nt: TGTGCCAGCAATACAGCGACGAGCTCCTACGAGCAGTACTTC; d_gene: -; j_gene: TRBJ2-7; abundance: medium-sized; v_gene: TRBV6-1
CDR3aa: CASSFQTPTGELFF; CDR3nt: TGTGCCAGCAGCTTCCAGACACCTACCGGGGAGCTGTTTTTT; d_gene: -; j_gene: TRBJ2-2; abundance: -; v_gene: TRBV7-2
CDR3aa: CASSLASEYHTGELFF; CDR3nt: TGCGCCAGCAGCTTGGCGTCTGAATACCACACCGGGGAGCTGTTTTTT; d_gene: -; j_gene: TRBJ2-2; abundance: -; v_gene: TRBV5-1
CDR3aa: CASSLEGVTDTQYF; CDR3nt: TGTGCCAGCAGCTTAGAGGGTGTCACAGATACGCAGTATTTT; d_gene: -; j_gene: TRBJ2-3; abundance: -; v_gene: TRBV7-2
CDR3aa: CASSFGQGNQPQHF; CDR3nt: TGTGCCAGCAGCTTCGGACAGGGCAATCAGCCCCAGCATTTT; d_gene: TRBD1; j_gene: TRBJ1-5; abundance: -; v_gene: TRBV11-2
CDR3aa: CASSLGISGSGTQYF; CDR3nt: TGTGCCAGCAGCTTAGGAATTAGCGGGAGTGGTACGCAGTATTTT; d_gene: TRBD2; j_gene: TRBJ2-3; abundance: -; v_gene: TRBV7-6
CDR3aa: CASSRDRVRSDTQYF; CDR3nt: TGTGCCAGCAGCAGGGACAGGGTACGATCGGATACGCAGTATTTT; d_gene: TRBD1; j_gene: TRBJ2-3; abundance: -; v_gene: TRBV7-6
CDR3aa: CASSLGTGFGGNTIYF; CDR3nt: TGCGCCAGCAGTTTAGGGACAGGGTTCGGTGGAAACACCATATATTTT; d_gene: TRBD1; j_gene: TRBJ1-3; abundance: many; v_gene: TRBV5-1
CDR3aa: CASSLVRDRAYEQYF; CDR3nt: TGCGCCAGCAGTCTTGTCCGGGACAGGGCCTACGAGCAGTACTTC; d_gene: TRBD1; j_gene: TRBJ2-7; abundance: -; v_gene: TRBV5-1
CDR3aa: CSVFGRTYEQYF; CDR3nt: TGCAGCGTTTTCGGGAGAACCTACGAGCAGTACTTC; d_gene: -; j_gene: TRBJ2-7; abundance: -; v_gene: TRBV29-1
CDR3aa: CASSWGGRGWGYAGEQYF; CDR3nt: TGTGCCAGCAGCTGGGGAGGGAGGGGTTGGGGGTATGCGGGAGAGCAGTACTTC; d_gene: TRBD2; j_gene: TRBJ2-7; abundance: -; v_gene: TRBV7-2
CDR3aa: CASSSGTRDGETQYF; CDR3nt: TGTGCCAGTAGTAGCGGGACTAGGGACGGGGAGACCCAGTACTTC; d_gene: TRBD2; j_gene: TRBJ2-5; abundance: -; v_gene: TRBV19
CDR3aa: CASSLEASGIVETQYF; CDR3nt: TGTGCCAGCAGCTTAGAGGCTAGCGGGATAGTCGAGACCCAGTACTTC; d_gene: TRBD2; j_gene: TRBJ2-5; abundance: -; v_gene: TRBV7-2
CDR3aa: CASSPTSGNYNEQFF; CDR3nt: TGTGCCAGCAGCCCAACCTCGGGGAATTACAATGAGCAGTTCTTC; d_gene: -; j_gene: TRBJ2-1; abundance: once; v_gene: TRBV7-3
CDR3aa: CASSFRTGGGAEAFF; CDR3nt: TGTGCCAGCAGCTTCCGGACAGGGGGCGGTGCTGAAGCTTTCTTT; d_gene: TRBD1; j_gene: TRBJ1-1; abundance: -; v_gene: TRBV5-4
CDR3aa: CASALLAEYYEQYF; CDR3nt: TGTGCCAGCGCCCTACTAGCAGAGTACTACGAGCAGTACTTC; d_gene: -; j_gene: TRBJ2-7; abundance: -; v_gene: TRBV28
CDR3aa: CASSNSAPSYEQYF; CDR3nt: TGTGCCAGCTCCAATTCGGCGCCCAGCTACGAGCAGTACTTC; d_gene: -; j_gene: TRBJ2-7; abundance: -; v_gene: TRBV18
CDR3aa: CASSQGGSLQETQYF; CDR3nt: TGCGCCAGCAGCCAAGGGGGGTCCCTTCAAGAGACCCAGTACTTC; d_gene: -; j_gene: TRBJ2-5; abundance: many; v_gene: TRBV4-1
CDR3aa: CASSQGSPDEQYF; CDR3nt: TGTGCCAGCAGCCAAGGATCGCCAGACGAGCAGTACTTC; d_gene: -; j_gene: TRBJ2-7; abundance: once; v_gene: TRBV14
CDR3aa: CASSPKNDRGLYEQYF; CDR3nt: TGTGCCAGCAGCCCGAAGAATGACAGGGGGCTCTACGAGCAGTACTTC; d_gene: TRBD1; j_gene: TRBJ2-7; abundance: few; v_gene: TRBV7-3
CDR3aa: CASSPQGNEQFF; CDR3nt: TGTGCCAGCAGCCCGCAGGGAAATGAGCAGTTCTTC; d_gene: -; j_gene: TRBJ2-1; abundance: -; v_gene: TRBV14
CDR3aa: CASSFSSLSGNTIYF; CDR3nt: TGTGCCAGCAGTTTTAGCAGCCTCTCTGGAAACACCATATATTTT; d_gene: -; j_gene: TRBJ1-3; abundance: -; v_gene: TRBV28